This entry features one T cell receptor (beta chain) sequence. Antigen specificity is unknown. This sequence is one base from a far larger clone and is likely a read error. Molecular barcoded adaptors covering alpha/delta and beta/gamma chains were used on approximately 400 ng RNA. MiXCR was run by TCRdb on the reads, yielding one entry per CDR3 protein. The sample lists 35,000 to 40,000 distinct CDR3 sequences, roughly an eighth occurring once. This entry belongs to a study of read filtering for tumor transcriptome and immune sequencing. The wider study: Patients were some 16 male and some 15 female, mean age 65.9 years, range about 40 to 85. Notes on the study in general: Without single-read clonotypes, shared clonotype proportions correlated more between IR-seq and RNA-seq. In IR-seq, single-read clonotypes were roughly 80% of clonotypes but around 3.2% of reads.

Germline V gives CDR1 MNHNS, CDR2 SASEGT. This CDR3 has 14 residues. The sequencing sample was made of a population of CD138-negative cells sorted from bone marrow. This TCR was sampled from a donor at least 40 years old with multiple myeloma. This sequence joins TRBV6-1 and TRBJ2-1; D remains ambiguous. The CDR3 region has the DNA TGTGACAGCAGCCAAAGGCCCCCACCAAGGGAGCAGTTCTTC. Its translation: CDSSQRPPPREQFF.